Listed here is a single T cell receptor beta chain. Other DNA variants within this sample encode the same CDR3. In the authors' workflow: Researchers report that nucleated cell counts were estimated from reference gene primer amplification. The table came from immunoSEQ multiplex PCR; TCRdb's copy has only in-frame clones and leaves some out. For V, J and clone size, that table is used; D and trimming come from the DNA. Altogether roughly 260,000 clones are present, about four fifths being singletons, with the ten largest covering 3% to 4.5%. The data were obtained in a study of blood T cell repertoires in COVID-19. Turning to the study itself: Whether acute or convalescent, the COVID-19 samples came from the United States, Italy and Spain.

The CDR3 length is 15 residues. The germline V gene encodes CDR1 SGDLS and CDR2 YYNGEE. The V end lost 2 bases, the J end lost 0 bases, and 9 bases lay between the germline ends. The participants were between roughly 18 and 90 years old and came from under 25 US areas. Exposed enrollees encountered a COVID-19 case at some point within 2 weeks before study entry. The receptor's source is a woman in her thirties or forties who had been exposed to COVID-19. The chain employs TRBV9 and TRBJ1-5; D unresolved. Source material: PBMCs or T cells enriched from blood (not recorded which). CDR3 region: CASSVSSGSNQPQHF. The CDR3 DNA sequence: TGTGCCAGCAGCGTCAGCTCAGGTAGCAATCAGCCCCAGCATTTT.